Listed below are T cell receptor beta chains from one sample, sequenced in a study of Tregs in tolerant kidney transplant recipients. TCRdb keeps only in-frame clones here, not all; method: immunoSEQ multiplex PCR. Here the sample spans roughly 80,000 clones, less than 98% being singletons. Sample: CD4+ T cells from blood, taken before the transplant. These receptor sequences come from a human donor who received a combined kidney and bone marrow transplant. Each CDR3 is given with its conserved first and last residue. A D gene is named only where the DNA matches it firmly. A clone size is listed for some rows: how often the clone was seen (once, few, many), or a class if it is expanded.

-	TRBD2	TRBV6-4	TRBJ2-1	TGTGCCAGCAGACCCCTAGCGGGAGGTTACAATGAGCAGTTCTTC	CASRPLAGGYNEQFF
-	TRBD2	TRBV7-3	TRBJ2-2	TGTGCCAGCAGCCGCGGGGGGGGGAACACCGGGGAGCTGTTTTTT	CASSRGGGNTGELFF
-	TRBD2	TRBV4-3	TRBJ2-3	TGCGCCAGCAGCCAAGATTCTACTAGCGGATTCACAGATACGCAGTATTTT	CASSQDSTSGFTDTQYF
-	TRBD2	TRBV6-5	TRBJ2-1	TGTGCCAGCTTAAAGCGGGAGGGCAGTAATGAGCAGTTCTTC	CASLKREGSNEQFF
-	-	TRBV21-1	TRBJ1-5	TGTGCCAGCAGCAAAGTCGGCAGGGGTGATAGCAATCAGCCCCAGCATTTT	CASSKVGRGDSNQPQHF
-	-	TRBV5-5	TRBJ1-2	TGTGCCAGCAGCTTGGCCGTAGGGGCCGGAGGCTACACCTTC	CASSLAVGAGGYTF
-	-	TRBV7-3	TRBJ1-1	TGTGCCAGCAGCTTAACGGCTGAAAGTGAAGCTTTCTTT	CASSLTAESEAFF
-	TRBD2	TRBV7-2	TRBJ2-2	TGTGCCAGCAGCTTAGAGTGGCTAGCGGGTAACGGGGAGCTGTTTTTT	CASSLEWLAGNGELFF
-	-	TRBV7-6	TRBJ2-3	TGTGCCACTCGCCCTCCCGGGACTAGCACAGATACGCAGTATTTT	CATRPPGTSTDTQYF
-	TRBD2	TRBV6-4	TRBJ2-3	TGTGCCAGCAGGTCTAGCGGGGTACTAACAGATACGCAGTATTTT	CASRSSGVLTDTQYF
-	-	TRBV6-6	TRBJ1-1	TGTGCCAGCAGTTCTGGGCTGGGCACTGAAGCTTTCTTT	CASSSGLGTEAFF
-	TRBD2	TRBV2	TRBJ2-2	TGTGCCAGCAGCCCGACTAGCGGGGCGAACACCGGGGAGCTGTTTTTT	CASSPTSGANTGELFF
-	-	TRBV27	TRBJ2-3	TGTGCCAGCAGTTTATCGCGGCGGACAGATACGCAGTATTTT	CASSLSRRTDTQYF
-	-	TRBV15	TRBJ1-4	TGTGCCACCAGCAGACAGGGTGGGGAAGAAAAACTGTTTTTT	CATSRQGGEEKLFF
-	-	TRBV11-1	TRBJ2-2	TGTGCCAGCAGCTTAGCGCGGGGAGCCGGGGAGCTGTTTTTT	CASSLARGAGELFF
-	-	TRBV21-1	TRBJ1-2	TGTGCCAGCAGCAACTGGTCGGGGGGCACCTTC	CASSNWSGGTF
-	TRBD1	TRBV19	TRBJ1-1	TGTGCCAGTAGTATTAAGACAGGGCGGACTGAAGCTTTCTTT	CASSIKTGRTEAFF
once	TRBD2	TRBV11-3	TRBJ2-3	TGTGCCAGCAGCTCAGGACTAGCGGGAGGTACAGATACGCAGTATTTT	CASSSGLAGGTDTQYF
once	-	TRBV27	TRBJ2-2	TGTGCCAGCAGTTTACAGGGGTCCGGGGAGCTGTTTTTT	CASSLQGSGELFF
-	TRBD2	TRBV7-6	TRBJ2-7	TGTGCCAGCAGCTTCTTAACCGCGGGAGCCGATCACTACGAGCAGTACTTC	CASSFLTAGADHYEQYF
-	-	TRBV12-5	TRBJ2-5	TGTGCTAGTGGTTGGACAGACGGGGCCCAGTACTTC	CASGWTDGAQYF
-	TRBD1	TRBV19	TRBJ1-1	TGTGCCAGTAAAGTGGGGAAAGGACAGGGAGGATCCACTGAAGCTTTCTTT	CASKVGKGQGGSTEAFF
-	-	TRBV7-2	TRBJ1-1	TGTGCCAGCAGCTTCAGCAGCACGGGGGCTTTCTTT	CASSFSSTGAFF
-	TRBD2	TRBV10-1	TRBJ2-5	TGCGCCAGCAGTGAGTCGAGTACTAGCGGGGGGCAAGGGAAGACCCAGTACTTC	CASSESSTSGGQGKTQYF
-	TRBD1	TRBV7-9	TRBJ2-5	TGTGCCAGCAGCTTAGGGACAGGGAGGGAGACCCAGTACTTC	CASSLGTGRETQYF
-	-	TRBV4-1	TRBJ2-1	TGCGCCAGCAGCGAAGGTAACAGGGGAGGAGGCAATGAGCAGTTCTTC	CASSEGNRGGGNEQFF
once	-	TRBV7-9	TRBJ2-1	TGTGCCAGCAGCTTAGTGCGGCCCTCCTACAATGAGCAGTTCTTC	CASSLVRPSYNEQFF
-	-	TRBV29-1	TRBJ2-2	TGCAGCGTAGCCCGGGTCACCGGGGAGCTGTTTTTT	CSVARVTGELFF
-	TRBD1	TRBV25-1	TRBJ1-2	TGTGCCAGCAGTGAATATTCTTCCGGCAGGGGGCGCGGCTACACCTTC	CASSEYSSGRGRGYTF
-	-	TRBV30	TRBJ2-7	TGTGCCTGGAGTGAGGACAGTTACGGGTACGAGCAGTACTTC	CAWSEDSYGYEQYF
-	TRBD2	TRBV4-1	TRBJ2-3	TGCGCCAGCAGCCAAGATAGACTAGCTGCCGATACGCAGTATTTT	CASSQDRLAADTQYF
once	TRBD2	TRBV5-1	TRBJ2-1	TGCGCCAGCAGCTTGGGTCTAGCGGGGGTCGATGAGCAGTTCTTC	CASSLGLAGVDEQFF
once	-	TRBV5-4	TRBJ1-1	TGTGCCAGCCACTTCGAGGGGGACACTGAAGCTTTCTTT	CASHFEGDTEAFF
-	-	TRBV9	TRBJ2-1	TGTGCCAGCAGCGTTGCGGGGGCCCTCTCCTACAATGAGCAGTTCTTC	CASSVAGALSYNEQFF
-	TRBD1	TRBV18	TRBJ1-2	TGTGCCAGCTCAGCTTCAGGACAGGAGTATGGCTACACCTTC	CASSASGQEYGYTF
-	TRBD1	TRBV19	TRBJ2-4	TGTGCCAGTGCTCCGGGACAGGGGGCCTTAGCCAAAAACATTCAGTACTTC	CASAPGQGALAKNIQYF
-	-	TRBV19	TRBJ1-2	TGTGCCAGTAGTATTCGAGGCAGATCCAACTATGGCTACACCTTC	CASSIRGRSNYGYTF
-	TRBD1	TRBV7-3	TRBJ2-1	TGTGCCAGCAGTCCTACAGGGGGCCTAACCATCTACAATGAGCAGTTCTTC	CASSPTGGLTIYNEQFF
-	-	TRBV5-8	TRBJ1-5	TGTGCCAGCAGCTTCGGGACTTTCAATCAGCCCCAGCATTTT	CASSFGTFNQPQHF
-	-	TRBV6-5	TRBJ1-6	TGTGCCAGCAGCAGACAGAGCCACAATTCACCCCTCCACTTT	CASSRQSHNSPLHF
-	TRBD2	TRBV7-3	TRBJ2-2	TGTGCCAGCCGACTAGCGGGAGGGCAGAACACCGGGGAGCTGTTTTTT	CASRLAGGQNTGELFF
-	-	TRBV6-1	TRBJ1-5	TGTGCCAGCGGGGGCACGAATACCGGGCCCCAGCATTTT	CASGGTNTGPQHF
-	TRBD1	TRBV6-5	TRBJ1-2	TGTGCCAGCAGTTACTCTGGGACAGGGAAGAACTATGGCTACACCTTC	CASSYSGTGKNYGYTF
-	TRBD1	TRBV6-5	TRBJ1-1	TGTGCCAGCAGTTACTCGAGGACAGGGTCTGAAGCTTTCTTT	CASSYSRTGSEAFF
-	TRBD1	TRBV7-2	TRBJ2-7	TGTGCCAGCAGCCTGACAGGGACCTACGAGCAGTACTTC	CASSLTGTYEQYF